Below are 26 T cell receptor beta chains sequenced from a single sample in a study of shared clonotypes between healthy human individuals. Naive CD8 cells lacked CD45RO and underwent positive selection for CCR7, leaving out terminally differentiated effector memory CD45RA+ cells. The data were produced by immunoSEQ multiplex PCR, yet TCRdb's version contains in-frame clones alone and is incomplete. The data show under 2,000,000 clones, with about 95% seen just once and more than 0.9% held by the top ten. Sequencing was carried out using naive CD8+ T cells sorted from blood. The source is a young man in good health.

CDR3 sequence: CASSATGTNNEQFF. CDR3 DNA: TGTGCCAGCAGTGCGACAGGGACGAACAATGAGCAGTTCTTC. This chain connects TRBV2 to TRBJ2-1; 7 nucleotides match TRBD1. The CDR3 totals 14 residues. CDR1 SNHLY and CDR2 FYNNEI come from the germline V gene. Trimming took 4 bases from V and 5 from J; bases not matched to a gene: 5.

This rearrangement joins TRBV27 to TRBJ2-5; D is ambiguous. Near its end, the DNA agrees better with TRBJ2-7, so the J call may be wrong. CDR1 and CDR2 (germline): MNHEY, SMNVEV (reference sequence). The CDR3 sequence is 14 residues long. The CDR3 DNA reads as TGTGCCAGCAGCGTCCTCGGTGACCTCTACGAGCAGTACTTC. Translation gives CASSVLGDLYEQYF.

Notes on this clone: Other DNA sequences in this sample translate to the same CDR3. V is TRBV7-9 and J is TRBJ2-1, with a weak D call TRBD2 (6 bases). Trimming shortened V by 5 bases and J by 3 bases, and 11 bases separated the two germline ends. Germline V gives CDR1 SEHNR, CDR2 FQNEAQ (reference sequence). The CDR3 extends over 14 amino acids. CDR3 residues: CASSPGLGYNEQFF. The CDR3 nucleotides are TGTGCCAGCAGCCCGGGACTTGGCTACAATGAGCAGTTCTTC.

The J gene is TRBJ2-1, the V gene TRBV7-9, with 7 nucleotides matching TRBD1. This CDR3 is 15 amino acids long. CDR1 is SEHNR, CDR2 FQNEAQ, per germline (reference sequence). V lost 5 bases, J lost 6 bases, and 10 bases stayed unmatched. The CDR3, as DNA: TGTGCCAGCAGCGCGACAGGGACCGGCTCCAATGAGCAGTTCTTC. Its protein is CASSATGTGSNEQFF.

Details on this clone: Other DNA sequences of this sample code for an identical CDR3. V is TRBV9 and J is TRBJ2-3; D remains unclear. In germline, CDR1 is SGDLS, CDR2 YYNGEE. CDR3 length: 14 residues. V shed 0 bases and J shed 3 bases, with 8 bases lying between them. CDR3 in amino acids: CASSVGGSTDTQYF. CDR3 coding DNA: TGTGCCAGCAGCGTAGGGGGATCTACAGATACGCAGTATTTT. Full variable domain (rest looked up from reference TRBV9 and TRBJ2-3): DSGVTQTPKHLITATGQRVTLRCSPRSGDLSVYWYQQSLDQGLQFLIQYYNGEERAKGNILERFSAQQFPDLHSELNLSSLELGDSALYFCASSVGGSTDTQYFGPGTRLTVL.

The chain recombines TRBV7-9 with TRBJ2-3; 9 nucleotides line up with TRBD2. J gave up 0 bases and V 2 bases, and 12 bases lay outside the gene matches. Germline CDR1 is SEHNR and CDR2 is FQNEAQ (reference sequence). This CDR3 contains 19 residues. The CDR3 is CASSLPKVRLAASTDTQYF. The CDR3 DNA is TGTGCCAGCAGCTTACCCAAAGTTCGACTAGCGGCTAGCACAGATACGCAGTATTTT.

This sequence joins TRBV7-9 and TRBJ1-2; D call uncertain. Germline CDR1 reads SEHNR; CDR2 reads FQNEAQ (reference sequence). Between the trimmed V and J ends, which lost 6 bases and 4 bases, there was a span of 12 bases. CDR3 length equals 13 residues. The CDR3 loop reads CASRPPGPYGYTF. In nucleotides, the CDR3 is TGTGCCAGCAGGCCTCCGGGCCCCTATGGCTACACCTTC.

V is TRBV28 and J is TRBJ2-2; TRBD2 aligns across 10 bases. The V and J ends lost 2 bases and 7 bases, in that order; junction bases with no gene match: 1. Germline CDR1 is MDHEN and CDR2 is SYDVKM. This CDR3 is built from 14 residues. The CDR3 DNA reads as TGTGCCAGCAGTTTACCTAGCGGGGGCGGGGAGCTGTTTTTT. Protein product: CASSLPSGGGELFF.

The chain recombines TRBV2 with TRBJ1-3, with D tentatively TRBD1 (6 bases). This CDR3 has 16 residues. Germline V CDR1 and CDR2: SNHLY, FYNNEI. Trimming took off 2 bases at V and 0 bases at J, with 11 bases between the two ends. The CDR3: CASSELYRASGNTIYF. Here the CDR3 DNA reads TGTGCCAGCAGTGAACTGTACAGGGCCTCTGGAAACACCATATATTTT. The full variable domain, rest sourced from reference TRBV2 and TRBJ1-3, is EPEVTQTPSHQVTQMGQEVILRCVPISNHLYFYWYRQILGQKVEFLVSFYNNEISEKSEIFDDQFSVERPDGSNFTLKIRSTKLEDSAMYFCASSELYRASGNTIYFGEGSWLTVV.

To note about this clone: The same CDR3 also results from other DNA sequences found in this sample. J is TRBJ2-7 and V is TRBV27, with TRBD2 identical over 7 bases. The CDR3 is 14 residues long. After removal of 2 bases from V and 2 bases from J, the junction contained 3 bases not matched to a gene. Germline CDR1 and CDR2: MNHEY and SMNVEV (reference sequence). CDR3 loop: CASSLRGGTYEQYF. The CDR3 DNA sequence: TGTGCCAGCAGTTTAAGGGGAGGGACCTACGAGCAGTACTTC.

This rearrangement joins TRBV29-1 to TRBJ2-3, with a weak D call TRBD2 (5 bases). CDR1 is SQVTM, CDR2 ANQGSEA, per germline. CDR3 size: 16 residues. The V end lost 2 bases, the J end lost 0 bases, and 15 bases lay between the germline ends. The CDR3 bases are TGCAGCGTTGAATGGGTGGACTCCAAGAGCACAGATACGCAGTATTTT. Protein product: CSVEWVDSKSTDTQYF.

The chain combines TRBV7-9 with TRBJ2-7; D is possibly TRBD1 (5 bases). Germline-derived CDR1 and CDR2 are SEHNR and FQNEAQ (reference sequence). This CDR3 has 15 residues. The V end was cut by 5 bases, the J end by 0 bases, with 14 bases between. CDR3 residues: CASSKQGSPSYEQYF. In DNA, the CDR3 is TGTGCCAGCAGCAAGCAGGGTTCCCCCTCCTACGAGCAGTACTTC.

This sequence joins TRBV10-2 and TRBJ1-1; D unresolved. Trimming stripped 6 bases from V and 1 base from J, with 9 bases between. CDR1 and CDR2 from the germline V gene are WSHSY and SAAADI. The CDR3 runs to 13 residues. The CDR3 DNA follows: TGCGCCAGCAGCATCGGATCGAACACTGAAGCTTTCTTT. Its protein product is CASSIGSNTEAFF.

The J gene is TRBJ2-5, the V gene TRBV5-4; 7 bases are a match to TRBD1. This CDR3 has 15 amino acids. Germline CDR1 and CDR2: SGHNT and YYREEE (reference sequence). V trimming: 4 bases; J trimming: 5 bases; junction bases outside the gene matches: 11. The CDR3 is CASSPDDRVWETQYF. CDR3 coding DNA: TGTGCCAGCAGCCCCGACGACAGGGTCTGGGAGACCCAGTACTTC.

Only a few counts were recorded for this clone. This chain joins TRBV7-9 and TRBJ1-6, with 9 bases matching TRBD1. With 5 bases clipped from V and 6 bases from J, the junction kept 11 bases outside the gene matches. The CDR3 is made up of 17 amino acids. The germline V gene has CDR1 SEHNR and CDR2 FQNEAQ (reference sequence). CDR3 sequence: CASSGRTGADLNSPLHF. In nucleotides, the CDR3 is TGTGCCAGCAGCGGACGGACAGGGGCTGACCTTAATTCACCCCTCCACTTT.

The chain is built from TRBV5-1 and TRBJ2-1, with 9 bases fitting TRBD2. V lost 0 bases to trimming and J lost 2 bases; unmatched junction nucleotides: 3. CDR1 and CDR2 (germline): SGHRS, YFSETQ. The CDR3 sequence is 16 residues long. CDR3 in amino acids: CASSLDSGSPYNEQFF. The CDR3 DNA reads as TGCGCCAGCAGCTTGGATAGCGGGAGTCCCTACAATGAGCAGTTCTTC.

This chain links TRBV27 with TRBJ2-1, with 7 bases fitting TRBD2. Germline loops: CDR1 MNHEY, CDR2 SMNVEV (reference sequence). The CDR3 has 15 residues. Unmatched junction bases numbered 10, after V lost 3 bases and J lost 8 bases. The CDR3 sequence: CASSFSVGGVDEQFF. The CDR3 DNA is TGTGCCAGCAGTTTTAGTGTGGGAGGGGTTGATGAGCAGTTCTTC.

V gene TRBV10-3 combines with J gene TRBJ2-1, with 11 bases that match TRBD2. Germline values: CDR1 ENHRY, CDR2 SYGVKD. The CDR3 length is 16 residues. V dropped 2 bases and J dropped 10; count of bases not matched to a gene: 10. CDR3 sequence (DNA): TGTGCCATCAGTGAGCCTCAAGGACTAGCGGGTACCGAGCAGTTCTTC. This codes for CAISEPQGLAGTEQFF.

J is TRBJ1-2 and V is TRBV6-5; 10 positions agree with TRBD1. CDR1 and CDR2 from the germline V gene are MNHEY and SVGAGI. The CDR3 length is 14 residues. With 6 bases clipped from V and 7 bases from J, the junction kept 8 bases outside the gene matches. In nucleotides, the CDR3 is TGTGCCAGCAGCGAAGGACAGGGGGGATCTGGCTACACCTTC. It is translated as CASSEGQGGSGYTF.

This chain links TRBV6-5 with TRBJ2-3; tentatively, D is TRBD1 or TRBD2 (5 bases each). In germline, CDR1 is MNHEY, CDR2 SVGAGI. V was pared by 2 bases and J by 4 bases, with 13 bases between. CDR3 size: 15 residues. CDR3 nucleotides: TGTGCCAGCAGTTACCTCCAGGGAGCTGCAGATACGCAGTATTTT. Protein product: CASSYLQGAADTQYF.

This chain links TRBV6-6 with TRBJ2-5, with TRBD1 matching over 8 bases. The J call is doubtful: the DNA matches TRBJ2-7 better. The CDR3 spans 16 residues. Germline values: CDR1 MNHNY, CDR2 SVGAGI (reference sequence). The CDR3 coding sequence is TGTGCCAGCAGTTACTCTATGACAGGGGTTGAGTACGAGCAGTACTTC. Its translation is CASSYSMTGVEYEQYF.

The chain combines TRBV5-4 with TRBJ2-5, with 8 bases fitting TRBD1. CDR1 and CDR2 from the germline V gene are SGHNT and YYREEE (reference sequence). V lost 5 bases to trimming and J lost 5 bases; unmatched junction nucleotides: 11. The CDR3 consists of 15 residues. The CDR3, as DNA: TGTGCCAGCAGTTACGGACAGGGCTTAGAGGAGACCCAGTACTTC. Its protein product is CASSYGQGLEETQYF. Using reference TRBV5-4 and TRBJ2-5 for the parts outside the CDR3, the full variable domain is ETGVTQSPTHLIKTRGQQVTLRCSSQSGHNTVSWYQQALGQGPQFIFQYYREEENGRGNFPPRFSGLQFPNYSSELNVNALELDDSALYLCASSYGQGLEETQYFGPGTRLLVL.

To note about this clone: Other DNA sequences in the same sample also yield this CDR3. The CDR3 sequence: CASSLGGENYGYTF. CDR3 in DNA: TGTGCCAGCAGCTTAGGGGGTGAGAACTATGGCTACACCTTC. The gene calls are TRBV7-9 and TRBJ1-2; D is unclear. The V end lost 1 base, the J end lost 2 bases, and 8 bases lay between the germline ends. This CDR3 is 14 amino acids long. The germline CDR1 and CDR2 sequences are SEHNR and FQNEAQ (reference sequence).

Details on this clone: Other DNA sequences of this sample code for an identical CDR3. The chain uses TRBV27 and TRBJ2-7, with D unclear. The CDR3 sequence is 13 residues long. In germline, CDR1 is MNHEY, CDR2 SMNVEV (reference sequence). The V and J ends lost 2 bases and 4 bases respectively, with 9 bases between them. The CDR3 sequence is CASSLEWGYEQYF. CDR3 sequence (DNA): TGTGCCAGCAGTTTAGAGTGGGGTTACGAGCAGTACTTC.

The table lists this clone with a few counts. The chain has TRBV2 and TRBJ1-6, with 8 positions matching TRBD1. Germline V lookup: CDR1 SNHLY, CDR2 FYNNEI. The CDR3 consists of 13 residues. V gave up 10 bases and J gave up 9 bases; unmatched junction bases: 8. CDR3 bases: TGTGCCACCGGGGGACAGGTATCTTCACCCCTCCACTTT. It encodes CATGGQVSSPLHF.

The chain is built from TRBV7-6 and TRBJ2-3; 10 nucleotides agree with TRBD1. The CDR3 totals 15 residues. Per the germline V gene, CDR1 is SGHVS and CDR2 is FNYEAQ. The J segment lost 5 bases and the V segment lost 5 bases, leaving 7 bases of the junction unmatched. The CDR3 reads CASSPPTGGIDTQYF. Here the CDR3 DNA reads TGTGCCAGCAGCCCCCCGACAGGGGGCATAGATACGCAGTATTTT. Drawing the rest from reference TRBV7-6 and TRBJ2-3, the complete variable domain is GAGVSQSPRYKVTKRGQDVALRCDPISGHVSLYWYRQALGQGPEFLTYFNYEAQQDKSGLPNDRFSAERPEGSISTLTIQRTEQRDSAMYRCASSPPTGGIDTQYFGPGTRLTVL.